Below are 7 T cell receptor beta chains sequenced from a single sample in a study of monozygotic twins with inflammatory bowel disease. TCRdb derives one entry per CDR3 protein from the 5' RACE reads, leaving out DNA. This sample contains fewer than 350,000 distinct CDR3 sequences. The sample comprised blood. These receptors originate from a human donor with ulcerative colitis or Crohn's disease, or a healthy co-twin of an affected twin (not recorded which).

The chain links TRBV4-3 to TRBJ2-5. CDR1 and CDR2 (germline): LGHNA, YSLEER. The CDR3 contains 14 residues. The CDR3 spells CASSQELFQETQYF.

The gene calls are TRBV15 and TRBJ2-3. Per germline, CDR1 LNHNV and CDR2 YYDKDF (reference sequence). The CDR3 contains 14 residues. CDR3 in amino acids: CATSRDASTDTQYF.

V and J are TRBV12-3 or TRBV12-4 and TRBJ2-3. This CDR3 is built from 16 residues. The CDR3 protein is CASSLGTGVSTDTQYF.

This chain joins TRBV6-5 and TRBJ1-5; TCRdb lists TRBD1, though no DNA is available to test this call. The CDR3 consists of 15 residues. Germline CDR1 is MNHEY and CDR2 is SVGAGI. This chain's CDR3 is CASSYSATGNQPQHF.

The rearrangement uses TRBV7-2 and TRBJ2-3; the TCRdb D gene call, TRBD1, has no DNA to confirm it. Germline-derived CDR1 and CDR2 are SGHTA and FQGNSA. The CDR3 loop spans 15 amino acids. The CDR3 loop is CASSIRGQSTDTQYF.

V usage is TRBV7-9 and J usage is TRBJ1-1. Per germline, CDR1 SEHNR and CDR2 FQNEAQ (reference sequence). The CDR3 runs to 11 residues. This CDR3 reads CASSALGGAFF.

The V and J genes are TRBV20-1 and TRBJ1-4; TCRdb gives TRBD1 as the D gene, but with no DNA this cannot be confirmed. There are 13 residues in the CDR3. CDR1 and CDR2 (germline): DFQATT, SNEGSKA (reference sequence). CDR3 amino acids: CSAPGQGDEKLFF.